The table lists the clone carrying this TCR beta chain with a count of one. The data derive from a study of blood T cell repertoires in COVID-19. About the study: T cells, B-cell-depleted T cells, or PBMCs provided the cDNA or gDNA that served as material.

Assay: immunoSEQ multiplex PCR; the TCRdb copy retains only in-frame clones and omits some. Among hundreds of thousands of clones listed, around 86% were seen once. The CDR3 runs 15 residues. Trimming removed 3 bases from V and 3 bases from J, with 14 bases in between. Germline CDR1 reads SGHAT; CDR2 reads FQDESV (reference sequence). J is TRBJ1-1 and V is TRBV11-1, with D tentatively TRBD1 (5 bases). Sequencing used PBMCs or T cells enriched from blood (not recorded which). This clonotype originated in a woman between 35 and 50 years old with acute COVID-19. The DNA for the CDR3 is TGTGCCAGCAGCTTCCTGGCAAACAGGCACACTGAAGCTTTCTTT. Translation gives CASSFLANRHTEAFF.